These 31 T cell receptor beta chains were sequenced from one sample in a study of metastatic and nonmetastatic thyroid tumors. Until they underwent thyroid surgery, no patient had received any treatment. Through MiXCR, TCRdb re-clonotyped the PCR reads. The data hold tens of thousands of clones, with roughly a quarter observed a single time. The source material was blood. Receptor source: a male donor with papillary thyroid cancer or a benign thyroid nodule (not recorded which). Some clones in this sample may be carry-over from other donors' samples.

The genes are TRBV4-1 and TRBJ1-6; D ambiguous. Germline-derived CDR1 and CDR2 are MGHRA and YSYEKL. The CDR3 covers 14 residues. The V gene lost 8 bases and the J gene lost 8 bases, with 16 bases spanning the gap. The CDR3 nucleotides are TGCGCCAGCCGTAGGCGGGATCGGGATTCACCCCTCCACTTT. Amino acids: CASRRRDRDSPLHF.

The CDR3 loop is CAGTVAYPSYNSPLHF. The CDR3 nucleotides are TGTGCCGGCACCGTGGCGTATCCCTCCTATAATTCACCCCTCCACTTT. V is TRBV11-2 and J is TRBJ1-6; unclear D gene. The V end was cut by 11 bases, the J end by 0 bases, with 17 bases between. Per germline, CDR1 SGHAT and CDR2 FQNNGV. This CDR3 has 16 amino acids.

This clone was recorded many times. The chain employs TRBV9 and TRBJ2-5; the D gene is possibly TRBD2 (6 bases). V gave up 4 bases and J gave up 7 bases, with 14 bases separating them. This CDR3 is 13 amino acids long. The germline V gene has CDR1 SGDLS and CDR2 YYNGEE. CDR3 nucleotide sequence: TGTGCCAGCAGCATCGGGACTTACGGGACCCAGTACTTC. This sequence encodes CASSIGTYGTQYF.

Comments on this clone: One end of the junction fails to match germline, which may point to a read error. V gene TRBV5-4 combines with J gene TRBJ1-2; D possibly corresponds to TRBD1 (5 bases). The germline gives CDR1 SGHNT, CDR2 YYREEE (reference sequence). The CDR3 loop spans 15 amino acids. For the CDR3, the DNA is TGTGCCAGCACCTTGGGGGTCGCAGACAACTATGGCTACACCTTC. This translates into CASTLGVADNYGYTF. Full variable domain (rest looked up from reference TRBV5-4 and TRBJ1-2): ETGVTQSPTHLIKTRGQQVTLRCSSQSGHNTVSWYQQALGQGPQFIFQYYREEENGRGNFPPRFSGLQFPNYSSELNVNALELDDSALYLCASTLGVADNYGYTFGSGTRLTVV.

By sample share, this clone is medium-sized. CDR3 residues: CASSDLYEQYF. The CDR3 DNA follows: TGTGCCAGCAGTGACCTATACGAGCAGTACTTC. The chain combines TRBV6-1 with TRBJ2-7; D unresolved. The germline CDR1 and CDR2 sequences are MNHNS and SASEGT. This CDR3 has 11 residues. Trimming shortened V by 3 bases and J by 4 bases, and 4 bases separated the two germline ends.

This clone was seen at least ten times. The rearrangement joins TRBV27 to TRBJ2-2; D not certain. V was trimmed by 7 bases and J by 2 bases, leaving 17 bases between them. The CDR3 extends over 16 amino acids. Germline V lookup: CDR1 MNHEY, CDR2 SMNVEV (reference sequence). The CDR3: CASNGKGRPNTGELFF. CDR3 DNA sequence: TGTGCCAGCAATGGCAAAGGGCGACCAAACACCGGGGAGCTGTTTTTT.

Concerning this clone itself: The germline gene is not matched at one end of the junction; a read error may be the cause. The chain carries TRBV11-2 and TRBJ1-3, with no clear D. The CDR3 has 17 amino acids. Germline CDR1 and CDR2: SGHAT and FQNNGV. The CDR3 loop reads CASSLDYLRRQGNNIYF. The CDR3, as DNA: TGTGCCAGCAGCTTAGATTACTTGAGAAGACAAGGAAACAACATATATTTT.

This clone was observed many times. The chain uses TRBV24-1 and TRBJ2-2; TRBD1 is a possible D gene (7 bases). Between the trimmed V and J ends, which lost 7 bases and 5 bases, there was a span of 13 bases. The CDR3 has 14 amino acids. Germline loops: CDR1 KGHDR, CDR2 SFDVKD. The DNA for the CDR3 is TGTGCCACCAGAGACAGGGAGGAAACCGGGGAGCTGTTTTTT. The encoded protein is CATRDREETGELFF.

The V gene is TRBV5-4, the J gene TRBJ2-5, with 14 bases matching TRBD2. Germline V CDR1 and CDR2: SGHNT, YYREEE (reference sequence). Germline trimming cut 2 bases from V and 4 bases from J; bases unmatched to any gene: 10. CDR3 length equals 18 residues. As DNA, the CDR3 is TGTGCCAGCAGCTTTGGGACTAGCGGGAGAGGTGCTCGAGAGACCCAGTACTTC. This encodes CASSFGTSGRGARETQYF.

This clone has a count of ten or more. The rearrangement joins TRBV5-4 to TRBJ2-7; D is perhaps TRBD1 or TRBD2 (5 bases each). Germline V gene data show CDR1 as SGHNT and CDR2 as YYREEE (reference sequence). This CDR3 contains 14 residues. Trimming pared 0 bases from V and 4 bases from J, leaving 11 bases between. CDR3 sequence reads: CASSLEAGTYEQYF. The CDR3 coding sequence is TGTGCCAGCAGCTTGGAGGCAGGGACGTACGAGCAGTACTTC. The variable domain in full, with the rest retrieved from reference TRBV5-4 and TRBJ2-7, is ETGVTQSPTHLIKTRGQQVTLRCSSQSGHNTVSWYQQALGQGPQFIFQYYREEENGRGNFPPRFSGLQFPNYSSELNVNALELDDSALYLCASSLEAGTYEQYFGPGTRLTVT.

This clone has a count of ten or more. This rearrangement joins TRBV12-3 or TRBV12-4 to TRBJ2-1, with 7 bases that match TRBD1. The V and J ends lost 2 bases and 6 bases, in that order; junction bases with no gene match: 4. The CDR3 length is 14 residues. Here the CDR3 reads CASSLRDRGNEQFF. DNA for the CDR3: TGTGCCAGCAGTTTAAGGGACAGAGGCAATGAGCAGTTCTTC.

V usage is TRBV7-3 and J usage is TRBJ2-1; D is ambiguous. Germline assignment: CDR1 SGHTA and CDR2 FQGTGA. Trimming took 0 bases from V and 7 from J, leaving 10 bases between them. This CDR3 has 14 residues. CDR3 loop: CASSLTQVGNEQFF. The CDR3 DNA is TGTGCCAGCAGCTTAACCCAGGTGGGGAATGAGCAGTTCTTC.

A few counts support this clone. The chain carries TRBV2 and TRBJ1-3; 7 bases map to TRBD1. J gave up 0 bases and V 9 bases, and 5 bases lay outside the gene matches. There are 14 residues in the CDR3. In germline, CDR1 is SNHLY, CDR2 FYNNEI. Here the CDR3 DNA reads TGTGCCAGAAATACAGGGGACTCTGGAAACACCATATATTTT. As protein: CARNTGDSGNTIYF.

CDR3 sequence reads: CASSVYEQYF. The CDR3, as DNA: TGTGCCAGCAGTGTCTACGAGCAGTACTTC. J is TRBJ2-7 and V is TRBV2, with D unclear. The germline V gene has CDR1 SNHLY and CDR2 FYNNEI. CDR3 length: 10 amino acids. Trimming pared 4 bases from V and 3 bases from J, leaving 1 base between.

This clone was detected ten times or more. The V gene is TRBV20-1, the J gene TRBJ2-3; TRBD2 might be the D (5 bases). Trimming removed 6 bases at V and 3 bases at J, with 19 bases between. CDR1 and CDR2 (germline): DFQATT, SNEGSKA (reference sequence). The CDR3 runs 15 residues. The CDR3: CSAIVSGMGTDTQYF. For the CDR3, the DNA is TGCAGTGCCATCGTGTCGGGGATGGGGACAGATACGCAGTATTTT.

For this clone: A junction boundary mismatches the germline segment, possibly from a read error. The chain is built from TRBV28 and TRBJ1-5; 10 nucleotides agree with TRBD1. Germline V gene sequence: CDR1 MDHEN, CDR2 SYDVKM. This CDR3 is built from 15 residues. In DNA form, the CDR3 reads TGTTCCAGCAGTCCCGGGGACAGGGGCTGTCAGCCCCAGCATTTT. Translated: CSSSPGDRGCQPQHF.

This clone has at least ten counts. This chain joins TRBV10-3 and TRBJ2-7; D is undetermined. The V gene's germline CDR1 is ENHRY and CDR2 SYGVKD. The CDR3 has 16 residues. Trimming shortened V by 0 bases and J by 0 bases, and 12 bases separated the two germline ends. As DNA, the CDR3 is TGTGCCATCAGTGAGTCGATTACGCTTAGCTCCTACGAGCAGTACTTC. It specifies CAISESITLSSYEQYF.

Judged by abundance, this clone is medium-sized. The chain couples TRBV28 to TRBJ1-2; maybe TRBD1 (5 bases). The V end was cut by 3 bases, the J end by 7 bases, with 15 bases between. Germline-derived CDR1 and CDR2 are MDHEN and SYDVKM. The CDR3 consists of 14 residues. CDR3 sequence reads: CASSLGGVLGGYTF. The CDR3 DNA follows: TGTGCCAGCAGTTTGGGAGGGGTTTTGGGTGGCTACACCTTC.

This clone was detected only a few times. The rearrangement joins TRBV24-1 to TRBJ2-1, with D possibly TRBD2 on 6 matching bases. This CDR3 region has 14 residues. Germline lookup yields CDR1 KGHDR and CDR2 SFDVKD. The germline V and J ends were trimmed by 7 bases and 12 bases, with 21 bases remaining between them. This CDR3 is CATSAPGLPEWQFF. The CDR3 DNA follows: TGTGCCACCAGCGCACCGGGACTGCCGGAATGGCAGTTCTTC.

The chain has TRBV6-6 and TRBJ2-7; perhaps TRBD2 as D (5 bases). Trimming removed 0 bases from V and 5 bases from J, with 11 bases in between. The CDR3 spans 14 residues. CDR1 MNHNY and CDR2 SVGAGI come from the germline V gene (reference sequence). In DNA form, the CDR3 reads TGTGCCAGCAGTTACTCGAGGGTGCCACACGAGCAGTACTTC. As protein: CASSYSRVPHEQYF.

V is TRBV14 and J is TRBJ2-6, with TRBD1 as a possible D gene (5 bases). The V gene's germline CDR1 is SGHDN and CDR2 FVKESK. CDR3 length equals 13 residues. Trimming shortened V by 9 bases and J by 1 base, and 7 bases separated the two germline ends. CDR3 nucleotide sequence: TGTGCCAGTGCAGGGTCTGGGGCCAACGTCCTGACTTTC. It specifies CASAGSGANVLTF. Based on the CDR3 plus reference TRBV14 and TRBJ2-6, the full variable domain is EAGVTQFPSHSVIEKGQTVTLRCDPISGHDNLYWYRRVMGKEIKFLLHFVKESKQDESGMPNNRFLAERTGGTYSTLKVQPAELEDSGVYFCASAGSGANVLTFGAGSRLTVL.

In this sample, this clone turned up many times. This sequence joins TRBV20-1 and TRBJ1-5; D gene uncertain. The CDR3 consists of 13 residues. Germline CDR1 and CDR2: DFQATT and SNEGSKA (reference sequence). V dropped 3 bases and J dropped 7 bases, with 13 bases sitting between them. CDR3 in DNA: TGCAGTGCTAGTCGCCAAGAAAGACAGCCCCAGCATTTT. As protein: CSASRQERQPQHF.

About this clone itself: This may come from a read error, since a much larger clone is one base off. The V call is TRBV15, the J call TRBJ2-2; 7 positions agree with TRBD1. The CDR3 totals 15 residues. Germline CDR1 is LNHNV and CDR2 is YYDKDF (reference sequence). In DNA form, the CDR3 reads TGTGCCACCAGAAGAGGCCCCGGGACAGTCGGGGAGCTGTTTTTT. This encodes CATRRGPGTVGELFF. Full variable domain (rest looked up from reference TRBV15 and TRBJ2-2): DAMVIQNPRYQVTQFGKPVTLSCSQTLNHNVMYWYQQKSSQAPKLLFHYYDKDFNNEADTPDNFQSRRPNTSFCFLDIRSPGLGDTAMYLCATRRGPGTVGELFFGEGSRLTVL.

V and J are TRBV9 and TRBJ2-3; 12 bases agree with TRBD2. With V trimmed by 3 bases and J by 1 base, 0 bases remained unmatched. This CDR3 has 15 residues. Germline values: CDR1 SGDLS, CDR2 YYNGEE. The CDR3 region has the DNA TGTGCCAGCAGCGGGACTAGCGGGGGCACAGATACGCAGTATTTT. Protein: CASSGTSGGTDTQYF. Filled out from reference TRBV9 and TRBJ2-3, the complete variable domain reads DSGVTQTPKHLITATGQRVTLRCSPRSGDLSVYWYQQSLDQGLQFLIQYYNGEERAKGNILERFSAQQFPDLHSELNLSSLELGDSALYFCASSGTSGGTDTQYFGPGTRLTVL.

This clone was found a few times. V usage is TRBV19 and J usage is TRBJ2-2; 9 bases align to TRBD1. Germline lookup yields CDR1 LNHDA and CDR2 SQIVND (reference sequence). V shed 6 bases, J shed 2 bases, and the junction held 10 bases outside the gene matches. This CDR3 has 17 amino acids. CDR3 amino acids: CASRPIWDRANTGELFF. In DNA, the CDR3 is TGTGCCAGTAGACCAATCTGGGACAGGGCCAACACCGGGGAGCTGTTTTTT.

This clone was seen a few times. The chain is built from TRBV6-4 and TRBJ2-7; D unclear. Trimming left V 0 bases short and J 3 bases short, with 12 bases between. The CDR3 extends over 15 amino acids. The germline V gene encodes CDR1 MRHNA and CDR2 SNTAGT. The CDR3 is CASSDSSVGDYEQYF. DNA for the CDR3: TGTGCCAGCAGTGACTCGAGTGTAGGAGACTACGAGCAGTACTTC.

To note about this clone: A much larger clone differs by one base, so this may be a read error. The chain couples TRBV28 to TRBJ2-6, with D possibly called TRBD1 or TRBD2 (6 bases each). This CDR3 has 16 residues. CDR1 and CDR2 from the germline V gene are MDHEN and SYDVKM. CDR3 sequence reads: CASRGTGLMGANFLTF. CDR3 sequence (DNA): TGTGCCAGCAGAGGGACGGGACTTATGGGGGCCAACTTCCTGACTTTC. Together with reference TRBV28 and TRBJ2-6, the CDR3 gives the full variable domain: DVKVTQSSRYLVKRTGEKVFLECVQDMDHENMFWYRQDPGLGLRLIYFSYDVKMKEKGDIPEGYSVSREKKERFSLILESASTNQTSMYLCASRGTGLMGANFLTFGAGSRLTVL.

In this sample, this clone turned up once. The chain employs TRBV20-1 and TRBJ1-2; D is unclear. The CDR3 consists of 12 residues. V lost 6 bases and J 8 bases, leaving 16 bases between the germline ends. Germline loops: CDR1 DFQATT, CDR2 SNEGSKA (reference sequence). CDR3: CSANPRSEGYTF. As DNA, the CDR3 is TGCAGTGCCAACCCCAGGTCTGAAGGCTACACCTTC.

By share, this clone counts as medium-sized. J is TRBJ1-2 and V is TRBV28; 9 bases map to TRBD1. CDR1 and CDR2 from the germline V gene are MDHEN and SYDVKM. Losses at the gene ends were 3 bases for V and 6 bases for J; bases not matched to a gene: 8. The CDR3 sequence is 15 residues long. CDR3: CASSFPGQGGNGYTF. CDR3 nucleotide sequence: TGTGCCAGCAGTTTTCCGGGACAGGGCGGGAATGGCTACACCTTC.

This clone was detected many times. The junction and the germline gene differ at one end; a read error may be behind it. The rearrangement joins TRBV4-1 to TRBJ2-2, with D maybe TRBD2 (5 bases). Germline values: CDR1 MGHRA, CDR2 YSYEKL. This CDR3 contains 15 residues. The CDR3 DNA sequence: TGCGCCAGCAGCCAAGGTTTGACGAACACCGGGGAGCTGCTTTTT. Its protein product is CASSQGLTNTGELLF.

The V and J genes are TRBV5-1 and TRBJ2-1, with D possibly TRBD1 on 6 matching bases. Germline CDR1 is SGHRS and CDR2 is YFSETQ. Trimming shortened V by 4 bases and J by 8 bases, and 19 bases separated the two germline ends. There are 15 residues in the CDR3. CDR3 sequence (DNA): TGCGCCAGCAGCGACTTCTCAGGGGCAAGAGATGAGCAGTTCTTC. Protein sequence: CASSDFSGARDEQFF.